This TCR beta chain was captured in a study of control samples from healthy donors and cancer patients. The CDR3 runs 13 residues. With 6 bases removed from V and 8 bases from J, the gap between germline ends came to 16 bases. Sequencing was performed with immunoSEQ multiplex PCR; in TCRdb, only in-frame clones are kept and a portion is missing. The data show under 200,000 clones, roughly 90% seen once. The sequenced sample consisted of blood. The origin of this receptor is a woman aged 25 to 45 in good health. The chain employs TRBV12-3 or TRBV12-4 and TRBJ1-1, with D perhaps TRBD1 (5 bases). The CDR3 sequence is CASRRRDLREAFF. The CDR3 bases are TGTGCCAGCAGGCGCCGGGACTTACGGGAAGCTTTCTTT.